This TCR beta chain derives from a study of cytomegalovirus exposure and HLA in healthy donors. General study results and limits: In a later analysis, an Asian-associated ancestry cluster reportedly showed fewer N-insertions than the roughly 710-donor mean. Available immune exposure information was restricted to CMV serostatus only. Diagnosis of cytomegalovirus status made by the classifier reportedly showed high specificity and sensitivity.

A remark on this clone: Its antigen is undetermined.

CDR1 is SGHAT and CDR2 is FQDESV in the germline V gene (reference sequence). The CDR3 spans 14 residues. Trimming removed 5 bases from V and 2 bases from J, with 13 bases in between. PCR primers comprised 60 Vbeta and 13 Jbeta primers. The assay was immunoSEQ multiplex PCR, and TCRdb's table has in-frame clones only and misses some. The sample contains 150,000 to 200,000 clones, roughly 85% of which appear only once. V is TRBV11-1 and J is TRBJ2-7; possibly TRBD2 for D (7 bases). The source material was PBMCs. The sequence came from a man aged 18 to 30 in good health and CMV-seropositive. CDR3 nucleotide sequence: TGTGCCAGCAGCGGGAGGGACACTCCCTACGAGCAGTACTTC. Translating gives CASSGRDTPYEQYF.